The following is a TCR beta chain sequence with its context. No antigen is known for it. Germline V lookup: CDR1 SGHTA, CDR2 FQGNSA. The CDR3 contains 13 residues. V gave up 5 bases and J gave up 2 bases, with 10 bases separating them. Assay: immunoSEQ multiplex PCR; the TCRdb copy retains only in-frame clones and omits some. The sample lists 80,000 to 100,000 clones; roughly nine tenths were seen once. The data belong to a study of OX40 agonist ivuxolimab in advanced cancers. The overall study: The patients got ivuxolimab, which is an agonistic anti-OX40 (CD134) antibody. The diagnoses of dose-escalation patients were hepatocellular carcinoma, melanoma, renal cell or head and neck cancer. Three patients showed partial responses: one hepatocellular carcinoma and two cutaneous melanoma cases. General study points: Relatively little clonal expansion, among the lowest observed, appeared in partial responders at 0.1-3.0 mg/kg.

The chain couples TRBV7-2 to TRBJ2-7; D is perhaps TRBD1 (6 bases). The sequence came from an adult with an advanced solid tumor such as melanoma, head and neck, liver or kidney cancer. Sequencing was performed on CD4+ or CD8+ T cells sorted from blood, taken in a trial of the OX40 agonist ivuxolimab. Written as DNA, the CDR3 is TGTGCCAGCAGCCTTGAGGGGGCCTACGAGCAGTACTTC. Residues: CASSLEGAYEQYF.